The entry below describes one T cell receptor (beta chain). Trimming removed 0 bases at V and 4 bases at J, with 11 bases between. Per germline, CDR1 SGHRS and CDR2 YFSETQ. The CDR3 consists of 15 residues. Russia was home to the donors, healthy Caucasian individuals aged about 6 to 90. The use of a sample-barcoded 5' primer and a J-beta primer mix characterized a second PCR of about 7 to 12 cycles. MiXCR, applied by TCRdb to the 5' RACE reads, yields one record per CDR3 protein. The sample consists of some 860,000 distinct CDR3 sequences, about 56% of them appearing once. This sample was included in a study of blood T cells in healthy people across ages.

The clonotype was recovered from a man aged 35 to 55 in good health. The chain employs TRBV5-1 and TRBJ1-5; weak D call: TRBD1 (5 bases). Sequencing was carried out using blood. CDR3 bases: TGCGCCAGCAGCTTGGAATCGGGGGTAAATCAGCCCCAGCATTTT. It specifies CASSLESGVNQPQHF.